Listed below are T cell receptor beta chains from one sample, sequenced in a study of T cells in Graves' hyperthyroidism and ophthalmopathy. Each CDR3 protein gets one entry after TCRdb re-called the multiplex PCR reads with MiXCR. The top ten hold roughly 7% of the sample, which has 450,000 to 650,000 distinct CDR3 sequences, over 12% seen once. The sequencing input was blood. The receptor set was obtained from a woman between 18 and 29 years old with Graves' ophthalmopathy. The CDR3 runs from the conserved cysteine through the conserved F or W. Each record gives: CDR3 protein, CDR3 DNA, clone size, V gene, D gene, J gene. A D gene is named only where the DNA matches it firmly. Where a row states a size, it is once, few, many or the class of an expanded clone; other rows omit it.

CASSIEGSSGSSYNEQFF	TGTGCCAGTAGTATAGAAGGGAGTAGCGGGAGCTCCTACAATGAGCAGTTCTTC	many	TRBV19	TRBD2	TRBJ2-1
CASSYYLQGTTFDYGYTF	TGTGCCAGCAGCTACTACCTACAGGGGACCACGTTTGACTATGGCTACACCTTC	many	TRBV12-3/TRBV12-4	TRBD1	TRBJ1-2
CAGSPYAQQGAEGTDTQYF	TGTGCCGGCAGCCCCTACGCGCAACAGGGGGCAGAAGGCACAGATACGCAGTATTTT	-	TRBV3-1	TRBD1	TRBJ2-3
CASSLGTGLNTEAFF	TGTGCCAGCAGCTTAGGGACAGGGTTGAACACTGAAGCTTTCTTT	many	TRBV11-2	TRBD1	TRBJ1-1
CASSVTQGAAGYTF	TGTGCCAGCAGCGTAACACAGGGGGCCGCTGGCTACACCTTC	many	TRBV7-8	TRBD1	TRBJ1-2
CAWSVQDREVQPQHF	TGTGCCTGGAGTGTACAGGACAGGGAGGTTCAGCCCCAGCATTTT	-	TRBV30	TRBD1	TRBJ1-5
CASSLLTGIPYEQYF	TGTGCCAGCAGCTTATTGACAGGGATTCCCTACGAGCAGTACTTC	many	TRBV7-9	TRBD1	TRBJ2-7
CSGGQGVTDTQYF	TGCAGCGGTGGACAGGGGGTGACAGATACGCAGTATTTT	many	TRBV29-1	TRBD1	TRBJ2-3
CASGPNPYNEQYF	TGTGCCAGCGGGCCCAACCCCTACAATGAGCAGTACTTC	-	TRBV19	-	TRBJ2-7
CATEGLQMSYEQYF	TGTGCCACCGAGGGACTGCAGATGTCCTACGAGCAGTACTTC	many	TRBV6-2/TRBV6-3	-	TRBJ2-7
CSVDKGEAFF	TGCAGCGTTGATAAAGGTGAAGCTTTCTTT	many	TRBV29-1	-	TRBJ1-1
CASRRPQNTEAFF	TGTGCCAGCAGGAGACCCCAGAACACTGAAGCTTTCTTT	-	TRBV6-1	-	TRBJ1-1
CATSDPTRTDTQYF	TGTGCCACCAGTGATCCGACACGCACAGATACGCAGTATTTT	many	TRBV24-1	-	TRBJ2-3
CASRAGTDGNTIYF	TGTGCCAGCAGGGCCGGGACAGATGGAAACACCATATATTTT	many	TRBV2	TRBD1	TRBJ1-3
CASSAWTGSTDTQYF	TGTGCCAGCAGCGCCTGGACGGGAAGCACAGATACGCAGTATTTT	few	TRBV9	-	TRBJ2-3
CASSQDVGRLHF	TGCGCCAGCAGCCAAGATGTAGGGCGCCTCCACTTT	few	TRBV4-1	-	TRBJ1-6
CAWSVLRINLYEQYF	TGTGCCTGGAGTGTACTCCGGATAAACCTCTACGAGCAGTACTTC	-	TRBV30	-	TRBJ2-7
CASSQDLGGLSNQPQHF	TGCGCCAGCAGCCAAGATCTGGGGGGACTTAGCAATCAGCCCCAGCATTTT	-	TRBV4-3	-	TRBJ1-5
CASSLGPGTVYSNQPQHF	TGTGCCAGCAGTCTTGGACCAGGGACGGTGTATAGCAATCAGCCCCAGCATTTT	few	TRBV28	-	TRBJ1-5
CASSFLPPSSNQPQHF	TGTGCCAGCAGTTTCCTCCCTCCAAGTAGCAATCAGCCCCAGCATTTT	many	TRBV6-1	-	TRBJ1-5
CASSMGGADHNEQFF	TGTGCCAGTAGTATGGGGGGGGCGGACCACAATGAGCAGTTCTTC	-	TRBV19	-	TRBJ2-1
CASRGGSSYEQYF	TGTGCCAGCAGAGGGGGGTCCTCCTACGAGCAGTACTTC	many	TRBV7-9	-	TRBJ2-7
CASSTWTGSSNQPQHF	TGTGCCAGCAGTACTTGGACAGGGTCGAGCAATCAGCCCCAGCATTTT	-	TRBV2	TRBD1	TRBJ1-5
CASSLAPGYNEQFF	TGTGCCAGCAGCTTAGCCCCAGGCTACAATGAGCAGTTCTTC	many	TRBV7-9	-	TRBJ2-1
CASIGAGKADTQYF	TGTGCCAGCATTGGGGCGGGGAAGGCAGATACGCAGTATTTT	-	TRBV7-9	-	TRBJ2-3
CAWSDPPGGAQEQYF	TGTGCCTGGAGTGATCCCCCTGGGGGGGCGCAAGAGCAGTACTTC	many	TRBV30	-	TRBJ2-7
CSALQGDSYEQYF	TGCAGCGCGCTACAGGGGGACTCCTACGAGCAGTACTTC	many	TRBV29-1	TRBD1	TRBJ2-7
CASSYFAGPFTDTQYF	TGTGCCAGCAGTTACTTCGCAGGGCCATTCACAGATACGCAGTATTTT	few	TRBV6-2/TRBV6-3	-	TRBJ2-3
CASSSRQTTDTQYF	TGTGCCAGCAGCTCTCGACAGACAACAGATACGCAGTATTTT	-	TRBV7-6	-	TRBJ2-3
CSATGTGDTDTQYF	TGCAGTGCTACTGGGACAGGGGACACAGATACGCAGTATTTT	many	TRBV20-1	TRBD1	TRBJ2-3
CAWSAPPLGRRDQPQHF	TGTGCCTGGAGTGCGCCCCCCCTCGGGAGGAGGGATCAGCCCCAGCATTTT	many	TRBV30	-	TRBJ1-5
CASTEVRLAGGKETQYF	TGTGCCAGCACTGAAGTACGCCTAGCGGGAGGGAAAGAGACCCAGTACTTC	many	TRBV2	TRBD2	TRBJ2-5
CASSSTPDGRNGYTF	TGTGCCAGCAGTTCAACCCCAGACGGACGAAATGGCTACACCTTC	many	TRBV27	-	TRBJ1-2
CAISVRGRPNTEAFF	TGTGCCATCAGTGTACGGGGCAGGCCGAACACTGAAGCTTTCTTT	many	TRBV10-3	-	TRBJ1-1
CASSLRADKMNTEAFF	TGTGCCAGCAGCTTAAGGGCAGACAAAATGAACACTGAAGCTTTCTTT	many	TRBV11-2	-	TRBJ1-1
CSAPGLAGKTDTQYF	TGCAGTGCCCCGGGACTAGCGGGAAAAACAGATACGCAGTATTTT	-	TRBV20-1	TRBD2	TRBJ2-3
CAWSTGYYGYTF	TGTGCCTGGAGTACAGGGTACTATGGCTACACCTTC	many	TRBV30	-	TRBJ1-2
CATSSLAGGEGETQYF	TGTGCCACCAGCTCACTAGCGGGAGGGGAGGGGGAGACCCAGTACTTC	once	TRBV24-1	TRBD2	TRBJ2-5
CASSLPQGSYIGAETQYF	TGTGCCAGCAGCTTACCACAGGGGAGTTACATTGGTGCGGAGACCCAGTACTTC	few	TRBV7-9	TRBD1	TRBJ2-5
CAWSPPGREGEKLFF	TGTGCCTGGAGTCCGCCGGGGAGGGAAGGGGAAAAACTGTTTTTT	-	TRBV30	-	TRBJ1-4
CASSLGGTSGRETQYF	TGTGCCAGCAGCTTAGGTGGGACTAGCGGGAGAGAGACCCAGTACTTC	many	TRBV7-2	TRBD2	TRBJ2-5
CASSLAPRGDEQYF	TGTGCCAGCAGCTTAGCCCCCAGGGGCGACGAGCAGTACTTC	many	TRBV11-2	-	TRBJ2-7
CASSVAGGLPYEQYF	TGTGCCAGCAGCGTAGCGGGAGGTTTACCCTACGAGCAGTACTTC	-	TRBV9	TRBD2	TRBJ2-7
CASSPQAANTDTQYF	TGTGCCAGCAGCCCTCAAGCGGCTAACACAGATACGCAGTATTTT	many	TRBV7-3	-	TRBJ2-3
CASTRLGGGSTDTQYF	TGTGCCAGCACCCGGTTGGGCGGAGGTAGCACAGATACGCAGTATTTT	many	TRBV6-1	-	TRBJ2-3
CASSSGTGGSGQYF	TGTGCCAGCAGTTCCGGGACAGGGGGGTCCGGGCAGTACTTC	few	TRBV6-5	TRBD1	TRBJ2-7
CASSESPVLYLFDQETQYF	TGTGCCAGCAGCGAGAGCCCGGTTCTTTATCTGTTTGACCAAGAGACCCAGTACTTC	many	TRBV2	-	TRBJ2-5
CASSQAGVGGTEAFF	TGTGCCAGCAGCCAAGCCGGAGTCGGAGGGACTGAGGCTTTCTTT	-	TRBV4-2	-	TRBJ1-1
CASSDGGGNQPQHF	TGTGCCAGCAGTGACGGGGGAGGCAATCAGCCCCAGCATTTT	many	TRBV2	-	TRBJ1-5
CASSEPAAYEQYF	TGTGCCAGCAGTGAACCCGCGGCTTACGAGCAGTACTTC	few	TRBV25-1	-	TRBJ2-7
CASTTRGKESYEQYF	TGTGCCAGCACCACCCGGGGTAAGGAATCCTACGAGCAGTACTTC	many	TRBV7-9	-	TRBJ2-7
CAVGDRLNYGYTF	TGTGCCGTTGGAGACAGACTAAACTATGGCTACACCTTC	many	TRBV28	-	TRBJ1-2